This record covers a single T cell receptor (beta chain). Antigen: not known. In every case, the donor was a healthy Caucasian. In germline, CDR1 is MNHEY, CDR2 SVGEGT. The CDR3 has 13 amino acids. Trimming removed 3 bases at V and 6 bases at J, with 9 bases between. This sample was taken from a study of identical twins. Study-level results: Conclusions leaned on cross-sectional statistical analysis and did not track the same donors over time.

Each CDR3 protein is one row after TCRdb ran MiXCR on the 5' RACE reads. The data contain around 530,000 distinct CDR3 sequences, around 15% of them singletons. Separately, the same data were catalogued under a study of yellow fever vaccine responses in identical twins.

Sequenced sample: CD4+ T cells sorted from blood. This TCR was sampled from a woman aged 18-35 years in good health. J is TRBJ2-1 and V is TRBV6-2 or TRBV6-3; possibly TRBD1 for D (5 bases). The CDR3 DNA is TGTGCCAGCAGTTATCCAGGGTCCAATGAGCAGTTCTTC. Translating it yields CASSYPGSNEQFF.